The 29 T cell receptor beta chains presented below share a single source sample, sequenced in a study of identifying expanded T cells in peripheral blood. Measured with immunoSEQ multiplex PCR; TCRdb has only the in-frame clones, and not every one. The sample lists about 100,000 clones, 80% to 90% occurring once. The sample consisted of blood. Receptors originate from a person between 18 and 75 years old in good health.

The chain carries TRBV4-2 and TRBJ1-3; tentative D call: TRBD1 (5 bases). Germline V gene lookup returns CDR1 LGHNA and CDR2 YNFKEQ. Deletions cut 0 bases from V and 7 bases from J, with 16 bases between. This CDR3 has 16 amino acids. DNA for the CDR3: TGTGCCAGCAGCCAAGACTCGGTAGGGACCAAGAACACCATATATTTT. Protein sequence: CASSQDSVGTKNTIYF.

This sequence joins TRBV5-6 and TRBJ1-3, with D uncertain. Germline CDR1 reads SGHDT; CDR2 reads YYEEEE. V was clipped by 2 bases and J by 1 base, with 13 bases between them. This CDR3 is built from 16 residues. CDR3 region: CASSLRAPWSGNTIYF. The DNA for the CDR3 is TGTGCCAGCAGCTTAAGGGCTCCGTGGTCTGGAAACACCATATATTTT.

V gene TRBV7-6 combines with J gene TRBJ2-3; no clear D. This CDR3 spans 12 amino acids. Looked up from germline, CDR1 is SGHVS and CDR2 is FNYEAQ. Trimming removed 2 bases at V and 4 bases at J, with 4 bases between. The CDR3 sequence: CASSLPADTQYF. The CDR3 region has the DNA TGTGCCAGCAGCTTACCAGCAGATACGCAGTATTTT. The full variable domain, rest sourced from reference TRBV7-6 and TRBJ2-3, is GAGVSQSPRYKVTKRGQDVALRCDPISGHVSLYWYRQALGQGPEFLTYFNYEAQQDKSGLPNDRFSAERPEGSISTLTIQRTEQRDSAMYRCASSLPADTQYFGPGTRLTVL.

V gene TRBV5-5 combines with J gene TRBJ1-4; no reliable D call. Germline V gene sequence: CDR1 SGHKS, CDR2 YYEKEE (reference sequence). The CDR3 totals 15 residues. The V end lost 5 bases, the J end lost 1 base, and 12 bases lay between the germline ends. DNA of the CDR3: TGTGCCAGCAGTCGCAGCCCTCAAACTAATGAAAAACTGTTTTTT. It encodes CASSRSPQTNEKLFF.

CDR3 in DNA: TGTGCCTGGAGCATATATGGGTGGACAGCTCATAACACTGAAGCTTTCTTT. It translates to CAWSIYGWTAHNTEAFF. V gene TRBV30 combines with J gene TRBJ1-1; D possibly corresponds to TRBD1 (6 bases). The V end lost 3 bases, the J end lost 2 bases, and 22 bases lay between the germline ends. The germline CDR1 and CDR2 sequences are GTSNPN and SVGIG (reference sequence). This CDR3 comprises 17 residues.

This clone was observed a few times. This sequence joins TRBV5-1 and TRBJ2-2; D is ambiguous. Per the germline V gene, CDR1 is SGHRS and CDR2 is YFSETQ. This CDR3 comprises 12 residues. Trimming removed 5 bases from V and 5 bases from J, with 7 bases in between. The CDR3 here is CASRGNTGELFF. CDR3 bases: TGCGCCAGCAGGGGTAATACCGGGGAGCTGTTTTTT.

This rearrangement joins TRBV19 to TRBJ1-1; 7 positions agree with TRBD1. V lost 7 bases and J lost 1; bases outside the gene matches: 9. This CDR3 comprises 15 residues. Germline loops: CDR1 LNHDA, CDR2 SQIVND (reference sequence). The CDR3: CASNRQGNRNTEAFF. CDR3 sequence (DNA): TGTGCCAGTAATAGACAGGGTAATCGGAACACTGAAGCTTTCTTT. The variable domain in full, completed from reference TRBV19 and TRBJ1-1, reads DGGITQSPKYLFRKEGQNVTLSCEQNLNHDAMYWYRQDPGQGLRLIYYSQIVNDFQKGDIAEGYSVSREKKESFPLTVTSAQKNPTAFYLCASNRQGNRNTEAFFGQGTRLTVV.

This chain connects TRBV7-2 to TRBJ1-5, with D unclear. The ends were cut back, 2 bases at V and 6 bases at J, with 8 bases in the middle. Germline V lookup: CDR1 SGHTA, CDR2 FQGNSA. This CDR3 comprises 13 residues. CDR3 in amino acids: CASSLLNSQPQHF. DNA of the CDR3: TGTGCCAGCAGCTTATTAAACAGTCAGCCCCAGCATTTT.

The J gene is TRBJ2-1, the V gene TRBV6-1, with 13 bases lining up with TRBD2. In germline, CDR1 is MNHNS, CDR2 SASEGT. The ends lost 6 bases at V and 5 bases at J; junction bases unmatched: 4. CDR3 length equals 15 residues. The CDR3 region is CASSAGLAGNNEQFF. As DNA, the CDR3 is TGTGCCAGCAGCGCGGGACTAGCGGGAAACAATGAGCAGTTCTTC.

The chain is built from TRBV29-1 and TRBJ1-1, with 7 bases matching TRBD1. V shed 4 bases, J shed 5 bases, and the junction held 4 bases outside the gene matches. CDR3 length: 12 residues. Germline V gene sequence: CDR1 SQVTM, CDR2 ANQGSEA. CDR3 sequence reads: CSVGQGGTEAFF. CDR3 bases: TGCAGCGTTGGACAGGGAGGGACTGAAGCTTTCTTT.

The chain links TRBV20-1 to TRBJ1-2; 9 bases agree with TRBD1. V dropped 4 bases and J dropped 14; count of bases not matched to a gene: 5. The germline CDR1 and CDR2 sequences are DFQATT and SNEGSKA (reference sequence). CDR3 size: 10 residues. CDR3 residues: CSATRTGETF. CDR3 DNA sequence: TGCAGTGCTACAAGGACAGGGGAAACCTTC.

The chain uses TRBV6-5 and TRBJ1-2; possibly TRBD1 for D (5 bases). From germline, CDR1 is MNHEY and CDR2 SVGAGI. Trimming left V 5 bases short and J 13 bases short, with 14 bases between. The CDR3 runs to 11 residues. The CDR3 DNA reads as TGTGCCAGCAGTGAAACAGGTGGAAGCACCTTC. Translation gives CASSETGGSTF.

V usage is TRBV27 and J usage is TRBJ2-3; TRBD2 matches 7 bases. Germline CDR1 reads MNHEY; CDR2 reads SMNVEV (reference sequence). Trimming at V came to 7 bases and at J to 3 bases, leaving 7 bases not matched to a gene. The CDR3 contains 14 residues. The CDR3 sequence is CASMVSGNTDTQYF. The DNA for the CDR3 is TGTGCCAGCATGGTCAGCGGGAATACAGATACGCAGTATTTT.

The chain carries TRBV13 and TRBJ1-1, with D tentatively TRBD1 (6 bases). CDR3 length: 14 amino acids. Trimming removed 5 bases at V and 1 base at J, with 11 bases between. CDR1 PRHDT and CDR2 FYEKMQ come from the germline V gene (reference sequence). The CDR3 DNA reads as TGTGCCAGCAGCGCTAGGGACAAGAACACTGAAGCTTTCTTT. This sequence encodes CASSARDKNTEAFF.

The genes are TRBV15 and TRBJ1-2; TRBD1 aligns across 8 bases. Germline V gives CDR1 LNHNV, CDR2 YYDKDF (reference sequence). V dropped 5 bases and J dropped 7; count of bases not matched to a gene: 6. This CDR3 region has 13 residues. The CDR3 sequence is CATSWTGNGGYTF. The CDR3 DNA sequence: TGTGCCACCAGCTGGACAGGGAATGGTGGCTACACCTTC.

This rearrangement joins TRBV9 to TRBJ2-5, with TRBD2 identical over 7 bases. The ends lost 0 bases at V and 5 bases at J; junction bases unmatched: 7. This CDR3 comprises 15 residues. The germline CDR1 and CDR2 sequences are SGDLS and YYNGEE. The CDR3 bases are TGTGCCAGCAGCGTAGCTGGGGGGGTGGTGGAGACCCAGTACTTC. It is translated as CASSVAGGVVETQYF.

J is TRBJ2-1 and V is TRBV7-9; possible D gene TRBD2, 6 bases. CDR1 and CDR2 from the germline V gene are SEHNR and FQNEAQ (reference sequence). The CDR3 is 14 residues long. Trimming took off 4 bases at V and 10 bases at J, with 17 bases between the two ends. The CDR3 is CASSSRGGNTEQFF. The DNA of the CDR3 is TGTGCCAGCAGCTCAAGGGGCGGGAATACCGAGCAGTTCTTC. Full variable domain (outside the CDR3, taken from reference TRBV7-9 and TRBJ2-1): DTGVSQNPRHKITKRGQNVTFRCDPISEHNRLYWYRQTLGQGPEFLTYFQNEAQLEKSRLLSDRFSAERPKGSFSTLEIQRTEQGDSAMYLCASSSRGGNTEQFFGPGTRLTVL.

A note on this clone: The DNA is omitted, as the CDR3 cannot be located on it reliably, and the CDR3 follows TCRdb's listing. The J gene is TRBJ1-5, the V gene TRBV11-3; the table's D call, TRBD1, was not checked against the DNA. Germline lookup yields CDR1 SGHNT and CDR2 YENEEA. Both ends counted, the CDR3 spans 18 residues. CDR3 sequence: CASSLVRARGDSNQPQHF.

This chain links TRBV10-3 with TRBJ1-2; the match to TRBD1 covers 8 bases. Germline values: CDR1 ENHRY, CDR2 SYGVKD. This CDR3 region has 14 residues. V dropped 6 bases and J dropped 4; count of bases not matched to a gene: 7. The CDR3 DNA follows: TGTGCCATCAGGGAAGGGACAGGTCTCTATGGCTACACCTTC. Translating it yields CAIREGTGLYGYTF.

This clone was detected once. The genes are TRBV29-1 and TRBJ2-7, with 7 bases lining up with TRBD1. Trimming took 7 bases from V and 2 from J; bases not matched to a gene: 8. The length of the CDR3 is 13 residues. Germline CDR1 and CDR2: SQVTM and ANQGSEA. The CDR3 here is CSATRQGAYEQYF. In DNA, the CDR3 is TGCAGCGCGACCCGACAGGGAGCCTACGAGCAGTACTTC.

This chain joins TRBV14 and TRBJ1-1; D is possibly TRBD1 (5 bases). The CDR3 is made up of 15 amino acids. CDR1 SGHDN and CDR2 FVKESK come from the germline V gene. Trimming took off 0 bases at V and 2 bases at J, with 10 bases between the two ends. This CDR3 is CASSQEPGLNTEAFF. DNA for the CDR3: TGTGCCAGCAGCCAAGAGCCGGGGCTAAACACTGAAGCTTTCTTT.

V and J are TRBV27 and TRBJ1-2; D remains unclear. CDR3 length equals 13 residues. Looked up from germline, CDR1 is MNHEY and CDR2 is SMNVEV (reference sequence). V lost 2 bases, J lost 6 bases, and 10 bases lay in between. The CDR3 DNA follows: TGTGCCAGCAGTTTACCAGGAGGAAATGGCTACACCTTC. Its protein is CASSLPGGNGYTF.

The V and J genes are TRBV27 and TRBJ2-7, with TRBD1 matching 9 bases. V gave up 5 bases and J gave up 2 bases; unmatched junction bases: 7. This CDR3 is 15 amino acids long. CDR1 MNHEY and CDR2 SMNVEV come from the germline V gene (reference sequence). CDR3 in amino acids: CASSNPGQGTYEQYF. CDR3 DNA: TGTGCCAGCAGTAACCCGGGACAGGGAACCTACGAGCAGTACTTC.

The chain is built from TRBV14 and TRBJ2-1, with TRBD1 matching over 7 bases. Trimming took 4 bases from V and 4 from J; bases not matched to a gene: 4. The CDR3 has 14 amino acids. Per germline, CDR1 SGHDN and CDR2 FVKESK. The CDR3: CASSPRDSYNEQFF. The CDR3 DNA is TGTGCCAGCAGCCCCCGGGACAGTTACAATGAGCAGTTCTTC.

This chain joins TRBV11-3 and TRBJ2-7; 9 nucleotides match TRBD2. Trimming at V came to 1 base and at J to 2 bases, leaving 6 bases not matched to a gene. CDR1 and CDR2 from the germline V gene are SGHNT and YENEEA. This CDR3 spans 16 amino acids. CDR3: CASSLGVVAGAYEQYF. The CDR3 DNA follows: TGTGCCAGCAGCTTAGGTGTGGTAGCGGGAGCCTACGAGCAGTACTTC.

The chain links TRBV11-2 to TRBJ2-3; possibly TRBD1 for D (6 bases). There are 15 residues in the CDR3. The V gene's germline CDR1 is SGHAT and CDR2 FQNNGV. V lost 5 bases and J 0 bases, leaving 12 bases between the germline ends. Here the CDR3 DNA reads TGTGCCAGCAGCCCAGACAGGACTAGCACAGATACGCAGTATTTT. It encodes CASSPDRTSTDTQYF.

V usage is TRBV14 and J usage is TRBJ2-7, with 7 nucleotides matching TRBD2. Germline V gives CDR1 SGHDN, CDR2 FVKESK. The CDR3 runs 15 residues. V trimming: 0 bases; J trimming: 5 bases; junction bases outside the gene matches: 7. The CDR3 is CASSQEAGRAHEQYF. The CDR3 DNA is TGTGCCAGCAGCCAAGAAGCGGGGAGGGCCCACGAGCAGTACTTC. Combining the CDR3 with reference TRBV14 and TRBJ2-7 gives the whole variable domain EAGVTQFPSHSVIEKGQTVTLRCDPISGHDNLYWYRRVMGKEIKFLLHFVKESKQDESGMPNNRFLAERTGGTYSTLKVQPAELEDSGVYFCASSQEAGRAHEQYFGPGTRLTVT.

V is TRBV30 and J is TRBJ1-1; TRBD1 agrees at 7 bases. V shed 6 bases, J shed 3 bases, and the junction held 7 bases outside the gene matches. Germline V gene data show CDR1 as GTSNPN and CDR2 as SVGIG (reference sequence). This CDR3 has 13 residues. CDR3 sequence reads: CACRRGQDTEAFF. The CDR3, as DNA: TGTGCCTGCCGCCGCGGACAGGACACTGAAGCTTTCTTT. The variable domain in full, with the rest retrieved from reference TRBV30 and TRBJ1-1, is SQTIHQWPATLVQPVGSPLSLECTVEGTSNPNLYWYRQAAGRGLQLLFYSVGIGQISSEVPQNLSASRPQDRQFILSSKKLLLSDSGFYLCACRRGQDTEAFFGQGTRLTVV.

The sample holds one count of this clone. The V and J genes are TRBV4-2 and TRBJ2-7, with D perhaps matching TRBD2 (7 bases). This CDR3 is 15 amino acids long. Trimming removed 3 bases from V and 7 bases from J, with 19 bases in between. The germline CDR1 and CDR2 sequences are LGHNA and YNFKEQ. The CDR3 DNA reads as TGTGCCAGCAGCCAGGAGCGTGGGCGGGGGACAGAGCAGTACTTC. Translation: CASSQERGRGTEQYF.